The source of this T cell receptor beta chain is a study of T cells in Graves' hyperthyroidism and ophthalmopathy. CDR1 and CDR2 from the germline V gene are SGHRS and YFSETQ. The CDR3 has 14 residues. V was clipped by 3 bases and J by 3 bases; unmatched bases: 3. A word on this clonotype: Its specificity is unknown.

Amplification of TCR beta CDR3 regions was performed using RNA transcripts as template. TCR CDR3 underwent first-round RT-PCR with the HTBI primer set. TCRdb redid the calling of the multiplex PCR reads with MiXCR, one entry per CDR3 protein. The sample has some 560,000 distinct CDR3 sequences; more than 15% are singletons. Overall study findings and caveats: By a 13 V-J model, ophthalmopathy was set apart from stable hyperthyroidism.

The V and J genes are TRBV5-1 and TRBJ1-2; 9 nucleotides match TRBD1. The material sequenced was blood. This receptor was identified in a woman aged 25 to 39 with Graves' hyperthyroidism. Here the CDR3 DNA reads TGCGCCAGCAGCTGGGACAGGGCCGACTATGGCTACACCTTC. As protein: CASSWDRADYGYTF.